This entry describes one T cell receptor (beta chain). The antigen is unknown. Amplification used 60 Vbeta primers and 13 Jbeta primers. Sequencing used immunoSEQ multiplex PCR; TCRdb keeps in-frame clones, though not all of them. In the table there are over 100,000 clones, 77% of which are singletons. This sample stems from a study of cytomegalovirus exposure and HLA in healthy donors. Study outcomes and limitations: Being productive about 87% or about 30% of the time was typical of most TCR beta V segments in an earlier analysis. In a later analysis, a missense DCLRE1C variant was linked to TCR beta V- and J-gene trimming. Donors belonging to an Asian-associated ancestry cluster reportedly showed fewer N-insertions in productive TCRs than the roughly 680-donor mean, according to what a later analysis found. A later examination showed that TCR association rates differed by HLA locus, with DRB1 most and HLA-C fewest.

This CDR3 region has 15 residues. After removal of 5 bases from V and 7 bases from J, the junction contained 11 bases not matched to a gene. Germline V gene sequence: CDR1 SGHAT, CDR2 FQNNGV. The genes are TRBV11-2 and TRBJ2-1, with TRBD1 matching 7 bases. Sequenced sample: PBMCs. The clonotype comes from a male donor in good health and CMV-seropositive. CDR3: CASSTRPGTENEQFF. In DNA, the CDR3 is TGTGCCAGCAGCACTCGTCCCGGGACAGAGAATGAGCAGTTCTTC.